These T cell receptor beta chains were read from a single sample in a study of cytotoxic CD8 clonotypes in ibrutinib-treated CLL. Repertoires were generated with immunoSEQ multiplex PCR, while TCRdb's copy carries only in-frame clones and drops some. The repertoire includes 150,000 to 200,000 clones, around 72% of them detected once, and over 10% sits in the top ten. The source material was PBMCs, sampled after 24 months of ibrutinib treatment. The receptors were gathered from a human donor with chronic lymphocytic leukemia. CDR3s include the opening cysteine and the closing phenylalanine or tryptophan. D genes are given only for firm matches. The size field is filled for only some rows; it gives once, few, many or a size class.

clone_size: few
v_call: TRBV7-3
d_call: TRBD2
j_call: TRBJ2-1
cdr3_nt: TGTGCCAGCAGCCCGGGACTAGCCTACAATGAGCAGTTCTTC
cdr3_aa: CASSPGLAYNEQFF

clone_size: many
v_call: TRBV5-4
d_call: NA
j_call: TRBJ2-3
cdr3_nt: TGTGCCAGCAGCCCTTCCACAACGGGGATCACAGATACGCAGTATTTT
cdr3_aa: CASSPSTTGITDTQYF

clone_size: NA
v_call: TRBV6-5
d_call: TRBD2
j_call: TRBJ2-1
cdr3_nt: TGTGCCACCCGATCTAGCGGGAACTACAATGAGCAGTTCTTC
cdr3_aa: CATRSSGNYNEQFF

clone_size: NA
v_call: TRBV27
d_call: NA
j_call: TRBJ2-7
cdr3_nt: TGTGCCAGCAGTACTTTTAGTAGGCAGTACTTC
cdr3_aa: CASSTFSRQYF

clone_size: NA
v_call: TRBV7-9
d_call: NA
j_call: TRBJ2-5
cdr3_nt: TGTGCCAGCAGCTTAGGTCTGGCAGAAGAGACCCAGTACTTC
cdr3_aa: CASSLGLAEETQYF

clone_size: NA
v_call: TRBV7-2
d_call: NA
j_call: TRBJ2-7
cdr3_nt: TGTGCCAGCAGCCTCCGTACCCGGGACTACGAGCAGTACTTC
cdr3_aa: CASSLRTRDYEQYF

clone_size: NA
v_call: TRBV7-9
d_call: TRBD1
j_call: TRBJ1-1
cdr3_nt: TGTGCCAGCAGCTTAGTAGGGCAGGGGGCCTCTGAAGCTTTCTTT
cdr3_aa: CASSLVGQGASEAFF

clone_size: few
v_call: TRBV10-1
d_call: NA
j_call: TRBJ2-1
cdr3_nt: TGCGCCAGCAGTTTAGCGTCCTACAATGAGCAGTTCTTC
cdr3_aa: CASSLASYNEQFF

clone_size: NA
v_call: TRBV13
d_call: TRBD1
j_call: TRBJ2-7
cdr3_nt: TGTGCCAGCAGCTTCTTCGGCAGGGGGCTTGTTTACGAGCAGTACTTC
cdr3_aa: CASSFFGRGLVYEQYF

clone_size: NA
v_call: TRBV27
d_call: TRBD2
j_call: TRBJ2-2
cdr3_nt: TGTGCCAGCAGTTTGCTAGCGGGAGGGCCAACCGGGGAGCTGTTTTTT
cdr3_aa: CASSLLAGGPTGELFF

clone_size: few
v_call: TRBV7-4
d_call: NA
j_call: TRBJ1-5
cdr3_nt: TGTGCCAGCAGCTCGCAGGGGTGGTATCAGCCCCAGCATTTT
cdr3_aa: CASSSQGWYQPQHF